The next 26 T cell receptor beta chains were all read from a single sample in a study of spatial heterogeneity in lung cancer (dated by TCRdb to the late 2010s). Library creation used 5' RACE. Sequencer: NextSeq 500. The public reads were run again by TCRdb, first through fastp at Q25 and then through MiXCR, and only productive beta chains were kept. Duplicate CDR3 protein sequences are folded into a single record with the most common DNA and genes. The sample table shows over 45,000 distinct CDR3 sequences, and about 12% are seen once. Jointly, the top ten make up 32% of the sample. The time point label for this specimen denotes: blood at routine non-recurrence follow-up after resection. The source was PBMCs, collected at follow-up. The receptors stem from a male donor with early-stage non-small cell lung cancer.

This clonotype was seen a few times. The junction does not match germline at one end; this may be a read error. V and J are TRBV18 and TRBJ2-7; 7 bases agree with TRBD1. Germline lookup yields CDR1 KGHSH and CDR2 LQKENI. The CDR3 has 13 amino acids. The CDR3 region is CVSSPLNRGEQYF. CDR3 bases: TGTGTCAGCTCACCATTAAACAGGGGCGAGCAGTACTTC. The whole variable domain, remainder taken from reference TRBV18 and TRBJ2-7, is NAGVMQNPRHLVRRRGQEARLRCSPMKGHSHVYWYRQLPEEGLKFMVYLQKENIIDESGMPKERFSAEFPKEGPSILRIQQVVRGDSAAYFCVSSPLNRGEQYFGPGTRLTVT.

V and J are TRBV28 and TRBJ2-2; D is unresolved. The V end lost 6 bases, the J end lost 8 bases, and 10 bases lay between the germline ends. The CDR3 covers 12 residues. Germline CDR1 MDHEN, CDR2 SYDVKM. The DNA for the CDR3 is TGTGCCAGCAGGGAATCCCCAGGGGAGCTGTTTTTT. It translates to CASRESPGELFF.

This clonotype was seen a handful of times. CDR3 sequence (DNA): TGTGCCAGCAGCCCCGGGACAGGGGGCTTCTACGAGCAGTACTTC. It yields the protein CASSPGTGGFYEQYF. The chain combines TRBV5-6 with TRBJ2-7; 12 bases agree with TRBD1. The CDR3 length is 15 residues. The germline V gene has CDR1 SGHDT and CDR2 YYEEEE. With 4 bases clipped from V and 3 bases from J, the junction kept 5 bases outside the gene matches.

Comment on this clonotype: A clone one base away is much larger, so this may be a read error. The chain recombines TRBV18 with TRBJ2-7; D gene unclear. Trimming left V 0 bases short and J 2 bases short, with 8 bases between. Germline loops: CDR1 KGHSH, CDR2 LQKENI. CDR3 length: 14 amino acids. CDR3 nucleotides: TGTGCCAGCTCACCACCGGAAAGTCCCTACGAGCAGTACTTC. This codes for CASSPPESPYEQYF.

The rearrangement uses TRBV12-3 or TRBV12-4 and TRBJ2-1; TRBD2 matches at 12 bases. The CDR3 covers 17 residues. J lost 2 bases, V lost 1 base, and 3 bases had no gene match. As DNA, the CDR3 is TGTGCCAGCAGTTTAGAGACTAGCGGGAGAGCCTACAATGAGCAGTTCTTC. Translated, it gives CASSLETSGRAYNEQFF.

This chain joins TRBV5-1 and TRBJ2-1; 11 bases line up with TRBD2. From germline, CDR1 is SGHRS and CDR2 YFSETQ. The CDR3 is made up of 15 amino acids. V lost 4 bases, J lost 7 bases, and 7 bases stayed unmatched. The CDR3 region has the DNA TGCGCCAGCAGCAAGGGGACTAGCGGCCGAAATGAGCAGTTCTTC. The encoded protein is CASSKGTSGRNEQFF.

This clonotype was detected many times. The chain has TRBV12-3 or TRBV12-4 and TRBJ1-2; TRBD1 is a possible D gene (5 bases). V lost 2 bases and J 2 bases, leaving 9 bases between the germline ends. The CDR3 totals 14 residues. This CDR3 is CASSLNQGNYGYTF. Here the CDR3 DNA reads TGTGCCAGCAGTTTAAACCAGGGAAACTATGGCTACACCTTC.

This clonotype has a count of ten or more. The chain joins TRBV29-1 to TRBJ2-1; 8 bases agree with TRBD1. CDR1 and CDR2 (germline): SQVTM, ANQGSEA. This CDR3 has 14 amino acids. The V gene end was trimmed by 0 bases and the J gene end by 9 bases; junction bases not matched to a gene: 7. CDR3 bases: TGCAGCGTTGAAGAGGTGCAGGGGGCCAGTGAGCAGTTCTTC. It translates to CSVEEVQGASEQFF.

CDR3: CASSPSGGGPTDTQYF. CDR3 nucleotides: TGTGCCAGCAGCCCCTCCGGCGGGGGGCCCACAGATACGCAGTATTTT. The chain employs TRBV13 and TRBJ2-3; the match to TRBD2 covers 8 bases. Unmatched junction bases numbered 9, after V lost 5 bases and J lost 2 bases. The CDR3 loop spans 16 amino acids. Germline V gene lookup returns CDR1 PRHDT and CDR2 FYEKMQ (reference sequence).

The chain combines TRBV7-3 with TRBJ2-2; no definite D call. The CDR3 extends over 14 amino acids. The V end was cut by 6 bases, the J end by 4 bases, with 12 bases between. Germline-derived CDR1 and CDR2 are SGHTA and FQGTGA. CDR3 sequence (DNA): TGTGCCAGCAGTGAGTCCTTGGTCACCGGGGAGCTGTTTTTT. It is translated as CASSESLVTGELFF.

This clonotype was seen repeatedly, ten times or more. V is TRBV12-3 or TRBV12-4 and J is TRBJ2-5; 7 nucleotides match TRBD1. With 4 bases clipped from V and 2 bases from J, the junction kept 4 bases outside the gene matches. CDR3 length: 14 amino acids. In nucleotides, the CDR3 is TGTGCCAGCAGTTACCGGGACAGACAAGAGACCCAGTACTTC. Translation: CASSYRDRQETQYF.

A remark on this clonotype: A much larger clone sits a single nucleotide away, making a read error possible. The chain combines TRBV6-5 with TRBJ1-2; TRBD1 matches at 7 bases. Germline V gene data show CDR1 as MNHEY and CDR2 as SVGAGI. The CDR3 is 13 residues long. The CDR3 region is CVTSRQGNYGYTF. CDR3 DNA: TGTGTCACCTCACGACAGGGAAACTATGGCTACACCTTC.

The chain employs TRBV7-7 and TRBJ2-1, with D perhaps TRBD2 (5 bases). This CDR3 spans 16 amino acids. The V end lost 5 bases, the J end lost 2 bases, and 16 bases lay between the germline ends. Looked up from germline, CDR1 is SSHAT and CDR2 is FNYEAQ (reference sequence). CDR3 DNA sequence: TGTGCCAGCAGCCCTCATGAGGGTATCGCCTACAATGAGCAGTTCTTC. Protein product: CASSPHEGIAYNEQFF.

In this sample, this clonotype turned up many times. The genes are TRBV29-1 and TRBJ2-5; D not certain. In germline, CDR1 is SQVTM, CDR2 ANQGSEA. V gave up 2 bases and J gave up 5 bases, with 6 bases separating them. The CDR3 extends over 11 amino acids. This CDR3 reads CSVESWETQYF. The CDR3 DNA is TGCAGCGTTGAAAGTTGGGAGACCCAGTACTTC.

Many counts were recorded for this clonotype. The CDR3 DNA is TGTGCCAGCAGCCGCGGGGCAGAGGGCAATCAGCCCCAGCATTTT. Protein product: CASSRGAEGNQPQHF. This rearrangement joins TRBV4-2 to TRBJ1-5; possible D gene TRBD1, 5 bases. Trimming took 4 bases from V and 2 from J, leaving 12 bases between them. The CDR3 is made up of 15 amino acids. CDR1 is LGHNA, CDR2 YNFKEQ, per germline.

This clonotype was seen ten or more times. J is TRBJ1-5 and V is TRBV2; D gene uncertain. CDR3 length: 13 amino acids. Germline CDR1 and CDR2: SNHLY and FYNNEI. V was pared by 7 bases and J by 6 bases, with 13 bases between. CDR3 DNA sequence: TGTGCCAGCATCGGCAATAGCGGTCAGCCCCAGCATTTT. Amino acids: CASIGNSGQPQHF.

V and J are TRBV10-3 and TRBJ2-3; D gene ambiguous. CDR3 length: 11 residues. The V gene's germline CDR1 is ENHRY and CDR2 SYGVKD. V was cut by 6 bases and J by 4 bases, with 5 bases left in between. The CDR3 sequence is CAIRGADTQYF. The CDR3 region has the DNA TGTGCCATCAGGGGTGCAGATACGCAGTATTTT.

On this clonotype: Given a much more abundant clone one base away, this may be a read error. The chain joins TRBV25-1 to TRBJ2-4; no clear D. There are 12 residues in the CDR3. Trimming shortened V by 7 bases and J by 13 bases, and 17 bases separated the two germline ends. Germline CDR1 and CDR2: MGHDK and SYGVNS. Written as DNA, the CDR3 is TGTGCCAGCACTGACAACCAGCTAGGGCAGTACTTC. Its translation: CASTDNQLGQYF.

This clonotype appeared many times. The chain has TRBV29-1 and TRBJ1-1, with 8 bases identical to TRBD1. V shed 5 bases, J shed 3 bases, and the junction held 11 bases outside the gene matches. The germline V gene encodes CDR1 SQVTM and CDR2 ANQGSEA. The CDR3 contains 15 residues. The CDR3 sequence: CSVSRTVDRDTEAFF. CDR3 in DNA: TGCAGCGTTTCTCGAACGGTGGACAGGGACACTGAAGCTTTCTTT.

The chain employs TRBV7-2 and TRBJ2-1, with D tentatively TRBD1 (6 bases). CDR1 SGHTA and CDR2 FQGNSA come from the germline V gene. This CDR3 spans 17 amino acids. V was trimmed by 5 bases and J by 3 bases, leaving 20 bases between them. This CDR3 reads CASSHGGGRGVYNEQFF. The CDR3 DNA follows: TGTGCCAGCAGCCATGGGGGCGGAAGGGGCGTCTACAATGAGCAGTTCTTC. Using reference TRBV7-2 and TRBJ2-1 for the parts outside the CDR3, the full variable domain is GAGVSQSPSNKVTEKGKDVELRCDPISGHTALYWYRQSLGQGLEFLIYFQGNSAPDKSGLPSDRFSAERTGGSVSTLTIQRTQQEDSAVYLCASSHGGGRGVYNEQFFGPGTRLTVL.

This clonotype has ten or more counts. The J gene is TRBJ2-3, the V gene TRBV20-1, with 8 nucleotides matching TRBD2. Trimming removed 3 bases from V and 0 bases from J; junction bases left unmatched: 5. From germline, CDR1 is DFQATT and CDR2 SNEGSKA (reference sequence). The CDR3 runs 15 residues. The DNA of the CDR3 is TGCAGTGCTAGTACCCCTAGCGGGAGCACAGATACGCAGTATTTT. This gives the protein CSASTPSGSTDTQYF.

This clonotype was seen more than once but under ten times. The chain joins TRBV6-2 or TRBV6-3 to TRBJ1-1; 8 positions match TRBD1. The CDR3 runs to 17 residues. Germline lookup yields CDR1 MNHEY and CDR2 SVGEGT. Trimming removed 0 bases from V and 1 base from J; junction bases left unmatched: 7. The CDR3 DNA reads TGTGCCAGCAGTTACTCCTTGACAGGGGCTTGGAACACTGAAGCTTTCTTT. It yields the protein CASSYSLTGAWNTEAFF.

This clonotype was observed at least ten times. J is TRBJ2-3 and V is TRBV12-3 or TRBV12-4; D remains unclear. V lost 6 bases and J lost 4, with 8 bases in between. The CDR3 runs to 12 residues. CDR3 nucleotide sequence: TGTGCCAGCAGAAGGAGTGCAGATACGCAGTATTTT. It specifies CASRRSADTQYF.

This clonotype has at least ten counts. The chain links TRBV29-1 to TRBJ1-2; D gene ambiguous. Trimming pared 2 bases from V and 10 bases from J, leaving 17 bases between. Germline CDR1 and CDR2: SQVTM and ANQGSEA. The CDR3 is 13 amino acids. In DNA form, the CDR3 reads TGCAGCGTTGAAATGGTAGGGTCATACGTCTACACCTTC. Its translation is CSVEMVGSYVYTF.

Ten or more counts support this clonotype. The V gene is TRBV25-1, the J gene TRBJ2-2, with 10 bases that match TRBD1. The CDR3 contains 14 residues. Germline V gene data show CDR1 as MGHDK and CDR2 as SYGVNS. Germline trimming cut 10 bases from V and 3 bases from J; bases unmatched to any gene: 5. The CDR3 sequence is CATAGQGYTGELFF. The CDR3 region has the DNA TGTGCCACCGCGGGACAGGGGTACACCGGGGAGCTGTTTTTT.

The table lists this clonotype with many counts. The chain employs TRBV12-3 or TRBV12-4 and TRBJ2-1; D gene uncertain. This CDR3 has 13 residues. Trimming took 5 bases from V and 10 from J, leaving 15 bases between them. DNA for the CDR3: TGTGCCAGCAGTCGCCCCCCAGAGCCAGAGCAGTTCTTC. Its protein is CASSRPPEPEQFF.